The 20 T cell receptor beta chains in this list originate from one sample, sequenced in a study of neurological immune-mediated disorders. Each CDR3 protein is one row after TCRdb ran MiXCR on the 5' RACE reads. Here the sample spans around 66,000 distinct CDR3 sequences, approximately 5% being singletons. Sequences were obtained from PBMCs. These TCRs come from a woman aged 70 to 79 with multiple sclerosis.

At least ten counts were recorded for this clonotype. The chain links TRBV29-1 to TRBJ1-4, with a possible D match to TRBD1 (5 bases). V lost 5 bases and J 5 bases, leaving 15 bases between the germline ends. Germline V gene data show CDR1 as SQVTM and CDR2 as ANQGSEA. CDR3 length: 14 residues. CDR3 residues: CSVRTGTLNEKLFF. In DNA form, the CDR3 reads TGCAGCGTTCGCACCGGGACCCTCAATGAAAAACTGTTTTTT. The full variable domain, its missing parts supplied by reference TRBV29-1 and TRBJ1-4, is SAVISQKPSRDICQRGTSLTIQCQVDSQVTMMFWYRQQPGQSLTLIATANQGSEATYESGFVIDKFPISRPNLTFSTLTVSNMSPEDSSIYLCSVRTGTLNEKLFFGSGTQLSVL.

This clonotype was counted at least ten times. This chain connects TRBV7-8 to TRBJ2-1; D is ambiguous. Germline CDR1 reads SGHVS; CDR2 reads FQNEAQ. This CDR3 contains 18 residues. Trimming cost V 1 base and J 3 bases, with 19 bases left between them. The CDR3 loop is CASSLVPLRISRYNEQFF. DNA of the CDR3: TGTGCCAGCAGCTTAGTACCCCTCAGAATATCCCGCTACAATGAGCAGTTCTTC.

V is TRBV9 and J is TRBJ1-1; D possibly corresponds to TRBD1 (5 bases). Germline lookup yields CDR1 SGDLS and CDR2 YYNGEE. The V end lost 7 bases, the J end lost 4 bases, and 14 bases lay between the germline ends. This CDR3 spans 13 amino acids. The CDR3 nucleotides read TGTGCCAGCCAAGGGACCTCGGGCACTGAAGCTTTCTTT. Residues: CASQGTSGTEAFF.

There are a few counts of this clonotype. This sequence joins TRBV14 and TRBJ1-1; a possible D gene is TRBD1 (5 bases). The CDR3 has 12 amino acids. V was cut by 5 bases and J by 3 bases, with 7 bases left in between. Germline V gene data show CDR1 as SGHDN and CDR2 as FVKESK. DNA of the CDR3: TGTGCCAGCAGCAGACAGCACACTGAAGCTTTCTTT. Its translation is CASSRQHTEAFF.

This clonotype was observed many times. The CDR3 region has the DNA TGTGCCAGCAGCTTAGGGCGGAACACCGGGGAGCTGTTTTTT. Protein: CASSLGRNTGELFF. The chain is built from TRBV7-2 and TRBJ2-2; D is undetermined. In germline, CDR1 is SGHTA, CDR2 FQGNSA. The CDR3 has 14 amino acids. V was cut by 1 base and J by 1 base, with 4 bases left in between.

This clonotype has ten or more counts. This chain connects TRBV12-3 or TRBV12-4 to TRBJ2-1; D gene unclear. This CDR3 is 12 amino acids long. V was cut by 6 bases and J by 7 bases, with 10 bases left in between. The CDR3 DNA reads as TGTGCCAGCAGAGGACGTTCTAATGAGCAGTTCTTC. It specifies CASRGRSNEQFF.

The rearrangement links TRBV7-9 to TRBJ2-2, with D hard to call. This CDR3 has 13 amino acids. Deletions cut 6 bases from V and 6 bases from J, with 11 bases between. Germline assignment: CDR1 SEHNR and CDR2 FQNEAQ (reference sequence). The CDR3, as DNA: TGTGCCAGCAGACCATGGGTTGCCGGGGAGCTGTTTTTT. Amino acids: CASRPWVAGELFF.

This clonotype was counted ten times or more. The rearrangement joins TRBV20-1 to TRBJ2-3; no clear D gene. The V end was cut by 3 bases, the J end by 7 bases, with 17 bases between. The CDR3 covers 14 residues. Germline V gene sequence: CDR1 DFQATT, CDR2 SNEGSKA (reference sequence). The CDR3 is CSARDPSGMNTQYF. The CDR3 nucleotides read TGCAGTGCTAGGGATCCCTCCGGTATGAATACGCAGTATTTT.

The table lists this clonotype with many counts. This chain connects TRBV20-1 to TRBJ1-3; D is possibly TRBD1 (6 bases). The ends were cut back, 3 bases at V and 0 bases at J, with 12 bases in the middle. This CDR3 comprises 15 residues. Looked up from germline, CDR1 is DFQATT and CDR2 is SNEGSKA (reference sequence). The CDR3 region has the DNA TGCAGTGCTAGCGGGACATATCTCTCTGGAAACACCATATATTTT. Translating gives CSASGTYLSGNTIYF.

This clonotype was recorded at least ten times. The J gene is TRBJ2-7, the V gene TRBV29-1, with 10 nucleotides matching TRBD1. V was pared by 6 bases and J by 4 bases, with 6 bases of the junction left unmatched. Germline CDR1 reads SQVTM; CDR2 reads ANQGSEA. This CDR3 comprises 13 residues. This CDR3 is CSVRGQGSYEQYF. In DNA form, the CDR3 reads TGCAGCGTCAGGGGACAGGGGTCGTACGAGCAGTACTTC.

This clonotype was counted at least ten times. This rearrangement joins TRBV20-1 to TRBJ2-6; D gene ambiguous. Looked up from germline, CDR1 is DFQATT and CDR2 is SNEGSKA (reference sequence). This CDR3 has 16 amino acids. V lost 1 base and J 2 bases, leaving 12 bases between the germline ends. CDR3 sequence: CSARVSGRPGANVLTF. The CDR3 coding sequence is TGCAGTGCTAGAGTGTCCGGGCGCCCTGGGGCCAACGTCCTGACTTTC.

This clonotype was seen repeatedly, ten times or more. This chain joins TRBV18 and TRBJ2-2; D might be TRBD2 (6 bases). The V gene's germline CDR1 is KGHSH and CDR2 LQKENI. V was shortened by 4 bases and J by 2 bases, with 8 bases between the two germline ends. This CDR3 region has 14 residues. The CDR3 region is CASSLGLNTGELFF. The CDR3, as DNA: TGTGCCAGCTCACTGGGACTTAACACCGGGGAGCTGTTTTTT.

This clonotype was found many times. J is TRBJ1-4 and V is TRBV12-3 or TRBV12-4; 9 bases line up with TRBD1. J gave up 8 bases and V 5 bases, and 3 bases lay outside the gene matches. The CDR3 loop spans 13 amino acids. The CDR3: CASSQGQGEKLFF. In DNA, the CDR3 is TGTGCCAGCAGTCAGGGACAGGGAGAAAAACTGTTTTTT.

This clonotype came up many times. The chain carries TRBV5-1 and TRBJ1-1; maybe TRBD1 (6 bases). Germline V gene data show CDR1 as SGHRS and CDR2 as YFSETQ. Deletions cut 1 base from V and 5 bases from J, with 12 bases between. This CDR3 contains 14 residues. The CDR3 DNA is TGCGCCAGCAGCTTGAGCGGGGGGCTAACTGAAGCTTTCTTT. Residues: CASSLSGGLTEAFF.

This clonotype was detected many times. The J gene is TRBJ1-6, the V gene TRBV5-1; no definite D call. Germline-derived CDR1 and CDR2 are SGHRS and YFSETQ. This CDR3 has 14 residues. The V end was cut by 0 bases, the J end by 7 bases, with 8 bases between. DNA for the CDR3: TGCGCCAGCAGCTTGGGAGGTGAGAATTCACCCCTCCACTTT. The encoded protein is CASSLGGENSPLHF.

There are many counts of this clonotype. Here the CDR3 DNA reads TGCAGTGCCTTTGACGAGGAGTACGAGCAGTACTTC. Translation: CSAFDEEYEQYF. The rearrangement uses TRBV20-1 and TRBJ2-7, with D uncertain. The germline gives CDR1 DFQATT, CDR2 SNEGSKA (reference sequence). Trimming shortened V by 6 bases and J by 4 bases, and 13 bases separated the two germline ends. This CDR3 spans 12 amino acids.

This clonotype was seen repeatedly, ten times or more. The chain joins TRBV20-1 to TRBJ2-5; D unresolved. This CDR3 is built from 13 residues. Germline values: CDR1 DFQATT, CDR2 SNEGSKA (reference sequence). V was trimmed by 1 base and J by 5 bases, leaving 11 bases between them. This CDR3 reads CSARASSSETQYF. The CDR3 nucleotides read TGCAGTGCTAGAGCTTCTAGTAGCGAGACCCAGTACTTC.

This clonotype appeared many times. The gene calls are TRBV7-2 and TRBJ2-1, with D unresolved. Trimming removed 1 base from V and 8 bases from J, with 9 bases in between. Germline values: CDR1 SGHTA, CDR2 FQGNSA. This CDR3 region has 13 residues. CDR3 in DNA: TGTGCCAGCAGCTTAGAATACAGATATGAGCAGTTCTTC. Its protein product is CASSLEYRYEQFF.

The table lists this clonotype with many counts. The chain combines TRBV12-3 or TRBV12-4 with TRBJ2-6, with no clear D. The V and J ends lost 4 bases and 3 bases respectively, with 10 bases between them. The CDR3 sequence is 15 residues long. The CDR3 coding sequence is TGTGCCAGCAGTTCCGGTTTTTTTGGGGCCAACGTCCTGACTTTC. Its translation: CASSSGFFGANVLTF.

This clonotype was observed many times. This chain's CDR3 is CASSQKGLAGGWNEQFF. CDR3 in DNA: TGCGCCAGCAGCCAAAAAGGACTAGCGGGAGGGTGGAATGAGCAGTTCTTC. The rearrangement links TRBV4-1 to TRBJ2-1; TRBD2 aligns across 15 bases. This CDR3 region has 17 residues. Looked up from germline, CDR1 is MGHRA and CDR2 is YSYEKL. V lost 2 bases and J lost 7; bases outside the gene matches: 6.